This TCR beta chain appears in the sequencing data of a study of CD8 T cells in Susac syndrome. The study's findings and limits: The CD4+ T cell repertoires that were profiled in Susac syndrome showed no clonal expansion.

Comment on this clonotype: The target antigen is unknown.

It was with random hexamers that 0.5 to 1 ug RNA was reverse transcribed. In TCRdb, the immunoSEQ multiplex PCR reads were re-called with MiXCR into one record per CDR3 protein. The sample holds more than 200,000 distinct CDR3 sequences, about 94% seen once. Sequencing was carried out using CD4+ T cells from PBMCs. This sequence originates from a human donor with Susac syndrome.

The CDR3 DNA reads TGTGCCAGCAGCCGATCACAGGGACGCGAGCAGTACTTC. Translated, it gives CASSRSQGREQYF. The rearrangement joins TRBV7-9 to TRBJ2-7; a possible D gene is TRBD1 (6 bases). This CDR3 has 13 amino acids. V was clipped by 5 bases and J by 6 bases, with 14 bases between them. Germline V gene lookup returns CDR1 SEHNR and CDR2 FQNEAQ (reference sequence).